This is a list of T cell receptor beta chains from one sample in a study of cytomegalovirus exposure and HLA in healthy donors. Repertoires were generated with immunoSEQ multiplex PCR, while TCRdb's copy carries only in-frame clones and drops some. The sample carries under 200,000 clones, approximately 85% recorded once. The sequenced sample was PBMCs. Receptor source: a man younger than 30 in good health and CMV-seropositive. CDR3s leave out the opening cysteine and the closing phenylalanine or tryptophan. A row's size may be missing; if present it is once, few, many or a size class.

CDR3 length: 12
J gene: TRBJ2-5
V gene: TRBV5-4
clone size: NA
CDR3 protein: ASSWTASEETQY

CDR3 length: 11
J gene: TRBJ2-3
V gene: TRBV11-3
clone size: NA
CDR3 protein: ASSLRFGDPQY

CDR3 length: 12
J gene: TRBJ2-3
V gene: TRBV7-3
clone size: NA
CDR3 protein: ASSLTLISGTQY

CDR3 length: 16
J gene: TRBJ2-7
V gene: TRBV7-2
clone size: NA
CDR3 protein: ASSLGFQTYAGGSEQY

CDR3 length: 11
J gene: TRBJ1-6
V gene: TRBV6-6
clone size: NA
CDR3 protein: ASRDRDASPLH

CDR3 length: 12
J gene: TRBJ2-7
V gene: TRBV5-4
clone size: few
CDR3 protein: ASSLRGQTYEQY

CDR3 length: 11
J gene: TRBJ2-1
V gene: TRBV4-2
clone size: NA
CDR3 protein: ASNTQGNNEQF

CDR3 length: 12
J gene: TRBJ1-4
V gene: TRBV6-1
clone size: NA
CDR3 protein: ASSERTANEKLF

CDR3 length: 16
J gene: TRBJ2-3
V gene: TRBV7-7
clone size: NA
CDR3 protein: ASSLSPGPPGGTDTQY

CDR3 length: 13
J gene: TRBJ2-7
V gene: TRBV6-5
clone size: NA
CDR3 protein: ASRGLGTGAYEQY

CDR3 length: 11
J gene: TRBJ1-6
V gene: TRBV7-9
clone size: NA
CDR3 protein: ASSLIAGSPLH

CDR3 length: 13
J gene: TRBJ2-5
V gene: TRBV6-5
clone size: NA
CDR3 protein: ASSRDRDHGETQY

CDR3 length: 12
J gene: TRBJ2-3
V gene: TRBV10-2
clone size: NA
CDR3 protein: ASKNTGGTDTQY

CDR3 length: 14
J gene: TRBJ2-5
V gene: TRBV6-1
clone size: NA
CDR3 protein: ASSEFWTGGGETQY

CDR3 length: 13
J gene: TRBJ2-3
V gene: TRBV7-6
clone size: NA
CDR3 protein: ASSGLAGGLDAQY

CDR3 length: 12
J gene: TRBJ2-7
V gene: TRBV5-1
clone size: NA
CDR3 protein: ASSLEGVVNEQY

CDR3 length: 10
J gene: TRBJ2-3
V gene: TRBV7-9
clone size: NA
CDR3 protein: SSSFSADTQY

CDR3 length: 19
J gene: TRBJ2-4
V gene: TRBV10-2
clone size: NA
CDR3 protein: ASSESGLAGGPFQAKNIQY

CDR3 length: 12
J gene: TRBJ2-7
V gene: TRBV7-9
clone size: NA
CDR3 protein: ASSSHRGLDEQY

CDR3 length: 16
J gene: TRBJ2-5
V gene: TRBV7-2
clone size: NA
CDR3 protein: ASSFTFSGGLGQETQY

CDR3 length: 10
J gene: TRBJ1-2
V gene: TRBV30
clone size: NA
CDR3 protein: ACYTVFYGYT

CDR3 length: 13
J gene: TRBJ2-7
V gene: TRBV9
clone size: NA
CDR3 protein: ASSAVPGSHYEQY

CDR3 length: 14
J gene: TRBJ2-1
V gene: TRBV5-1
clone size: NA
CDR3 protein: ASSVTGLAGFNEQF

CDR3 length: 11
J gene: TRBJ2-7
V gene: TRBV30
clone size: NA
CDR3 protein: AWSPDRGYEQY

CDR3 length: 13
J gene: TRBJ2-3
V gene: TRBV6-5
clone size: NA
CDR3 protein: ASSYAGEATDTQY

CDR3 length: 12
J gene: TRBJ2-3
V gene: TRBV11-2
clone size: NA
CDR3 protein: ASSFRVETDTQY

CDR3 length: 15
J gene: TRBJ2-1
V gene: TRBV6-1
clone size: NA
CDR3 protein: ASSEEFGTSGPNEQF

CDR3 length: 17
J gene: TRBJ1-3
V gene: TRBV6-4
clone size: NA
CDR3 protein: ASSDSGRLTVQFGNTIY

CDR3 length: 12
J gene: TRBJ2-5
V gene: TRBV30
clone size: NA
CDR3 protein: AWRWGPSQETQY

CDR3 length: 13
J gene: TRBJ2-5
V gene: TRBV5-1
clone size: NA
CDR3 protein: ASSLTGGMSETQY

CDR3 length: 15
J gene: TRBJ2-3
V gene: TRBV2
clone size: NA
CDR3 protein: ASRKWGAGFAWGTQY

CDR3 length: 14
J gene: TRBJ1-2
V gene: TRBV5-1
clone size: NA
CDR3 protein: ASSLGTFTVNYGYT

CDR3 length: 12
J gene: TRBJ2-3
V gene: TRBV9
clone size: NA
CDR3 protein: ASSEGTSGGAGY

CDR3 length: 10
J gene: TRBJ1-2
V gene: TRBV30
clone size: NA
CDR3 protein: AWGHGNYGYT

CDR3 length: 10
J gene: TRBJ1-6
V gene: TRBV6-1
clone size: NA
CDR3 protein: ATLRISSPLH

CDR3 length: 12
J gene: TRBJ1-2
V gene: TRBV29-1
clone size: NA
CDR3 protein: SVAITQGEAGYT

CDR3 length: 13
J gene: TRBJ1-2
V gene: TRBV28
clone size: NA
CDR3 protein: ASSLRGTGDYGYT